The present T cell receptor beta chain was sequenced within a study of cytomegalovirus exposure and HLA in healthy donors. CDR1 and CDR2 from the germline V gene are SGHTA and FQGTGA. There are 14 residues in the CDR3. With 4 bases removed from V and 7 bases from J, the gap between germline ends came to 14 bases. Study-wide results and limits: Reports indicated that the classifier achieved high specificity and sensitivity in diagnosing cytomegalovirus status. In an earlier analysis, about 87% or about 30%: the productive usage of most TCR beta V segments.

Points on this clone: The antigen is not known.

13 Jbeta primers and 60 Vbeta primers were used for the PCR. Data came from immunoSEQ multiplex PCR; TCRdb stores just in-frame clones and leaves some out. The sample carries just under 65,000 clones, around four fifths recorded once. Sequencing used PBMCs. This clonotype was obtained from a woman in her thirties in good health and CMV-seronegative. The rearrangement uses TRBV7-3 and TRBJ2-1; D is perhaps TRBD1 (6 bases). The DNA for the CDR3 is TGTGCCAGCAGCTCCGACAGGTACCCGAATGAGCAGTTCTTC. It codes for CASSSDRYPNEQFF. The complete variable domain, with remaining parts taken from reference TRBV7-3 and TRBJ2-1, reads GAGVSQTPSNKVTEKGKYVELRCDPISGHTALYWYRQSLGQGPEFLIYFQGTGAADDSGLPNDRFFAVRPEGSVSTLKIQRTERGDSAVYLCASSSDRYPNEQFFGPGTRLTVL.